Listed below are T cell receptor beta chains from one sample, sequenced in a study of T-cell memory formation after mild COVID-19. MiXCR was run by TCRdb on the 5' RACE reads, yielding one entry per CDR3 protein. The sample includes under 50,000 distinct CDR3 sequences, 25% to 35% of them seen just once. Source material: PBMCs or a T cell subset sorted from them (not recorded which). Source of these receptors: a man aged 18 to 29 who had mild COVID-19 (a few samples of this study predate the infection). Cell type and time point are not known. The CDR3 runs from the conserved cysteine through the conserved F or W. The D gene is left open where the match is weak. Clone size is stated in some rows and not others, as once, few, many or a class when expanded.

v_gene	j_gene	len	d_gene	abundance	CDR3nt	CDR3aa
TRBV7-6	TRBJ2-3	15	NA	few	TGTGCCAGCAGCCCGGAGTGGGGGGATCCGGATACGCAGTATTTT	CASSPEWGDPDTQYF
TRBV15	TRBJ1-1	16	TRBD1	NA	TGTGCCACCAGCAGAGTCGGGGAGACAGGGATGCCTGAAGCTTTCTTT	CATSRVGETGMPEAFF
TRBV14	TRBJ2-5	14	NA	NA	TGTGCCAGCAGCCAAGTCAGGTTGGGGGAGACCCAGTACTTC	CASSQVRLGETQYF
TRBV29-1	TRBJ2-5	13	NA	few	TGCAGCGTTGTGCCCGGATCCGAAGAGACCCAGTACTTC	CSVVPGSEETQYF
TRBV4-1	TRBJ2-7	15	TRBD1	NA	TGCGCCAGCAGCCAAGCCGGACAGGGGAGCTACGAGCAGTACTTC	CASSQAGQGSYEQYF
TRBV7-2	TRBJ2-7	15	NA	NA	TGTGCCAGCAGCTTAGATATTGGGAGCCCCTACGAGCAGTACTTC	CASSLDIGSPYEQYF
TRBV9	TRBJ2-1	16	NA	NA	TGTGCCAGCAGCGTACGGGTCCGGAGCTCCTACAATGAGCAGTTCTTC	CASSVRVRSSYNEQFF
TRBV7-8	TRBJ2-7	14	NA	NA	TGTGCCAGCAGCTTAGGCGGGGCGTCCTACGAGCAGTACTTC	CASSLGGASYEQYF
TRBV7-2	TRBJ1-4	15	TRBD1	NA	TGTGCCAGCAGCTCCGAGACAGGGGACAATGAAAAACTGTTTTTT	CASSSETGDNEKLFF
TRBV28	TRBJ2-3	13	TRBD2	few	TGTGCCAGCCTAGCGGGGGGGAGAGATACGCAGTATTTT	CASLAGGRDTQYF
TRBV7-3	TRBJ2-6	20	TRBD2	few	TGTGCCAGCAGCCCCGGACTAGCGGGGGCGACACCCTCTGGGGCCAACGTCCTGACTTTC	CASSPGLAGATPSGANVLTF
TRBV6-5	TRBJ2-2	15	NA	few	TGTGCCAGCAGGAACCCGCCGGGGGCCGCCGGGGAGCTGTTTTTT	CASRNPPGAAGELFF
TRBV6-5	TRBJ2-1	15	NA	many	TGTGCCAGCAGTTACTCGAGACCGTCTATCAATGAGCAGTTCTTC	CASSYSRPSINEQFF
TRBV7-3	TRBJ2-1	15	NA	few	TGTGCCAGCAGCCCGACGGGGATCACCTACAATGAGCAGTTCTTC	CASSPTGITYNEQFF
TRBV5-5	TRBJ2-7	13	NA	NA	TGTGCCAGCAGCACGGGACGGTACTACGAGCAGTACTTC	CASSTGRYYEQYF
TRBV6-6	TRBJ2-3	11	NA	few	TGTGCCAGCTGGAGCCCAGATACGCAGTATTTT	CASWSPDTQYF
TRBV13	TRBJ2-5	17	NA	few	TGTGCCAGCAGCTTATTCGGTAGCGAGGGCTCCCGTGAGACCCAGTACTTC	CASSLFGSEGSRETQYF
TRBV7-6	TRBJ2-3	15	TRBD2	NA	TGTGCCAGCAGCTTTTCGGGGGGGAGCACAGATACGCAGTATTTT	CASSFSGGSTDTQYF
TRBV29-1	TRBJ2-1	13	NA	NA	TGCAGCGCTGGTGGGGGGGCCTGGAATGAGCAGTTCTTC	CSAGGGAWNEQFF
TRBV5-4	TRBJ2-2	12	NA	many	TGTGCCAGCAGCTCTTACACCGGGGAGCTGTTTTTT	CASSSYTGELFF
TRBV9	TRBJ2-1	16	NA	few	TGTGCCAGCAGCCCCTCGGGGGTTGTTCCCTACAATGAGCAGTTCTTC	CASSPSGVVPYNEQFF
TRBV12-3/TRBV12-4	TRBJ1-4	16	NA	NA	TGTGCCAGTAGTTGGGGAGGGCGTGCAACTAATGAAAAACTGTTTTTT	CASSWGGRATNEKLFF
TRBV2	TRBJ2-5	12	NA	NA	TGTGCCAGCCTGAGTAGGAGAGAGACCCAGTACTTC	CASLSRRETQYF
TRBV4-2	TRBJ2-1	18	TRBD2	few	TGTGCCAGCAGCCAAGATGAGAGGACTAGGGCCAACTTCAATGAGCAGTTCTTC	CASSQDERTRANFNEQFF
TRBV12-3/TRBV12-4	TRBJ2-7	14	TRBD1	few	TGTGCCAGCGGTCCGGGACAGCCCTCCTACGAGCAGTACTTC	CASGPGQPSYEQYF
TRBV7-2	TRBJ2-2	13	NA	NA	TGTGCCAAACAGGGTTTGAACACCGGGGAGCTGTTTTTT	CAKQGLNTGELFF
TRBV7-2	TRBJ2-3	12	NA	NA	TGTGCCAGCAGCTTCGCGAGGGATACGCAGTATTTT	CASSFARDTQYF
TRBV19	TRBJ1-2	15	TRBD1	few	TGTGCCAGTAGTAGACCGGGACAGGGGGACTATGGCTACACCTTC	CASSRPGQGDYGYTF
TRBV9	TRBJ2-3	13	NA	few	TGTGCCAGCAGCCCCCCCAGCGCAGATACGCAGTATTTT	CASSPPSADTQYF
TRBV6-5	TRBJ2-5	13	NA	few	TGTGCCAGCAGTTACGTAGCGGAAGAGACCCAGTACTTC	CASSYVAEETQYF
TRBV4-2	TRBJ2-2	14	NA	NA	TGTGCCAGCAGCCAGGGAGAGCCAGCCGGGGAGCTGTTTTTT	CASSQGEPAGELFF
TRBV20-1	TRBJ2-6	16	NA	NA	TGCAGTGCTAGAGGGACAGCAATCTCTGGGGCCAACGTCCTGACTTTC	CSARGTAISGANVLTF
TRBV7-7	TRBJ2-1	14	TRBD1	few	TGTGCTAGCAGCCCCTGGACAGGGGCGAATGAGCAGTTCTTC	CASSPWTGANEQFF
TRBV10-3	TRBJ2-1	12	NA	few	TGTGCCATCAGTGGTGGAGTAAATGAGCAGTTCTTC	CAISGGVNEQFF
TRBV5-5	TRBJ1-5	14	NA	NA	TGTGCCAGCAGCTTGCACCAGGGGTTGTGGCCCCAGCATTTT	CASSLHQGLWPQHF
TRBV13	TRBJ1-3	16	NA	NA	TGTGCCAGCAGCCACCGCCCAGGACGGATTGGAAACACCATATATTTT	CASSHRPGRIGNTIYF
TRBV3-1	TRBJ2-3	16	TRBD2	NA	TGTGCCAGCAGCCATTTAGCGGGGGGGAGCACAGATACGCAGTATTTT	CASSHLAGGSTDTQYF
TRBV12-3/TRBV12-4	TRBJ2-5	14	TRBD2	NA	TGTGCCAGCAGTTTGAAGGCTAGCGGGGAGACCCAGTACTTC	CASSLKASGETQYF
TRBV12-3/TRBV12-4	TRBJ2-2	16	TRBD1	NA	TGTGCCAGCAGTTTTGGGACAGGGGGGTACACCGGGGAGCTGTTTTTT	CASSFGTGGYTGELFF
TRBV29-1	TRBJ2-5	17	TRBD2	few	TGCAGCGTTGAAGATCCCGGGACTAGCGGGGGGAAGGAGACCCAGTACTTC	CSVEDPGTSGGKETQYF
TRBV24-1	TRBJ2-1	12	NA	NA	TGTGCCACCAGTGCCGGACGGAATGAGCAGTTCTTC	CATSAGRNEQFF
TRBV5-1	TRBJ1-2	13	NA	few	TGCGCCAGCAGCACCGGCCAGGATGGAGGCTACACCTTC	CASSTGQDGGYTF